This T cell receptor beta chain was recovered during a study of CD8+CD57+ T cells in acquired aplastic anemia. At the level of the study: DNA from sorted CD4+ and CD8+ cells averaged around 3.2 ug. Findings and limits, study-wide: There were around 28 CD8+ CDR3 sequences that occurred in both patients and controls. Patients were compared with controls for CD8+ Simpson's diversity, and no significant difference emerged.

Profiles of TCR beta VDJ and CDR3 were generated from a genomic DNA template. From the reads, TCRdb called clonotypes with MiXCR, one entry per CDR3 protein. Among some 150,000 distinct CDR3 sequences listed, about two thirds were seen once. The CDR3 contains 14 residues. V dropped 7 bases and J dropped 0 bases, with 9 bases sitting between them. This clonotype came up many times. As yet, its antigen is unknown. Patients sequenced had flow cytometry evidence of CD8+CD57+ cell expansion. As a group, the patients uniformly had severe acquired aplastic anemia. The source material was sorted CD4+, CD8+, or CD8+CD57+ T cells (not recorded which) from PBMCs. The chain carries TRBV12-3 or TRBV12-4 and TRBJ2-2; D is unresolved. This TCR was sampled from a human donor with aplastic anemia. The CDR3 nucleotides read TGTGCCAGCACCCTTTATTCGAACACCGGGGAGCTGTTTTTT. This translates into CASTLYSNTGELFF.